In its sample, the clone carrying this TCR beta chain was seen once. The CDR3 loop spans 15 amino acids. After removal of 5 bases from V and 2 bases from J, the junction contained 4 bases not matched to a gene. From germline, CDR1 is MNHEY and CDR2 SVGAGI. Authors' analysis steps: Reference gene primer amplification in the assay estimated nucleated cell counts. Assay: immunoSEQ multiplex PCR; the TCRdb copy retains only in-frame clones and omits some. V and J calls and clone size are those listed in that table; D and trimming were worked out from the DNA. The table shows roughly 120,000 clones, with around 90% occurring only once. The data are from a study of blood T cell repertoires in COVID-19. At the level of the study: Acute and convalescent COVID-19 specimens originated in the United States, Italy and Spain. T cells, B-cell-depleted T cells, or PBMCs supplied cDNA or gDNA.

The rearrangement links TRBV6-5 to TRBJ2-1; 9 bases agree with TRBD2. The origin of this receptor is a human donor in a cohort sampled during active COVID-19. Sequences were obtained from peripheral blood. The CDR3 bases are TGTGCCAGCAGTAAGACTAGCGGCACCTACAATGAGCAGTTCTTC. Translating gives CASSKTSGTYNEQFF.